These 10 T cell receptor beta chains share one sample of origin, sequenced in a study of T cell responses to AZD1222 COVID-19 vaccine. Assay: immunoSEQ multiplex PCR; the TCRdb copy retains only in-frame clones and omits some. This table has about 120,000 clones, almost 95% appearing once. The sample consisted of peripheral blood, taken on day 0 of AZD1222 vaccination. The receptor source for this set is an adult in good health.

The V gene is TRBV12-3 or TRBV12-4, the J gene TRBJ2-7, with D unclear. CDR3 length: 13 amino acids. Trimming shortened V by 3 bases and J by 4 bases, and 10 bases separated the two germline ends. The DNA of the CDR3 is TGTGCCAGCAGTTTTGTAGGGCCGTACGAGCAGTACTTC. This translates into CASSFVGPYEQYF.

This sequence joins TRBV5-1 and TRBJ1-1; D possibly corresponds to TRBD1 (5 bases). V gave up 0 bases and J gave up 3 bases, with 21 bases separating them. The CDR3 spans 18 residues. The germline gives CDR1 SGHRS, CDR2 YFSETQ. CDR3 sequence (DNA): TGCGCCAGCAGCTTGGGGGGGTTGACAGTAGAGAGCTACACTGAAGCTTTCTTT. Translated: CASSLGGLTVESYTEAFF.

V usage is TRBV19 and J usage is TRBJ1-1; D possibly corresponds to TRBD1 (5 bases). V was pared by 6 bases and J by 2 bases, with 13 bases between. There are 14 residues in the CDR3. From germline, CDR1 is LNHDA and CDR2 SQIVND (reference sequence). The CDR3 region has the DNA TGTGCCAGTAGCCGGGGGGTCTCTAACACTGAAGCTTTCTTT. This gives the protein CASSRGVSNTEAFF. Filled out from reference TRBV19 and TRBJ1-1, the complete variable domain reads DGGITQSPKYLFRKEGQNVTLSCEQNLNHDAMYWYRQDPGQGLRLIYYSQIVNDFQKGDIAEGYSVSREKKESFPLTVTSAQKNPTAFYLCASSRGVSNTEAFFGQGTRLTVV.

The gene calls are TRBV6-5 and TRBJ1-1, with unresolved D. V was cut by 4 bases and J by 1 base, with 10 bases left in between. Germline CDR1 and CDR2: MNHEY and SVGAGI. This CDR3 is 14 amino acids long. CDR3 nucleotides: TGTGCCAGCAGTTTAGAACGGAGGAACACTGAAGCTTTCTTT. Protein sequence: CASSLERRNTEAFF.

V gene TRBV5-1 combines with J gene TRBJ1-1; 7 bases align to TRBD1. CDR3 size: 14 residues. Germline values: CDR1 SGHRS, CDR2 YFSETQ. V lost 7 bases and J lost 4; bases outside the gene matches: 10. The CDR3 nucleotides read TGCGCCAGCGCCCTTGGACAGGCCGGCACTGAAGCTTTCTTT. Protein: CASALGQAGTEAFF.

V usage is TRBV24-1 and J usage is TRBJ1-1, with no clear D. CDR3 length: 14 residues. Germline V gives CDR1 KGHDR, CDR2 SFDVKD. V lost 5 bases, J lost 0 bases, and 9 bases lay in between. The CDR3: CATSGAELNTEAFF. The CDR3 nucleotides are TGTGCCACCAGTGGAGCAGAACTGAACACTGAAGCTTTCTTT.

CDR3 nucleotide sequence: TGTGCCAGCAGCTTTGACAGGAATAACTATGGCTACACCTTC. Translated: CASSFDRNNYGYTF. The genes are TRBV7-9 and TRBJ1-2; D is perhaps TRBD1 (6 bases). There are 14 residues in the CDR3. Per the germline V gene, CDR1 is SEHNR and CDR2 is FQNEAQ (reference sequence). Trimming took 3 bases from V and 1 from J, leaving 9 bases between them. The full variable domain, rest sourced from reference TRBV7-9 and TRBJ1-2, is DTGVSQNPRHKITKRGQNVTFRCDPISEHNRLYWYRQTLGQGPEFLTYFQNEAQLEKSRLLSDRFSAERPKGSFSTLEIQRTEQGDSAMYLCASSFDRNNYGYTFGSGTRLTVV.

V and J are TRBV3-1 (or the pseudogene TRBV3-2) and TRBJ1-5; no clear D gene. V was pared by 0 bases and J by 6 bases, with 6 bases between. The CDR3 spans 13 residues. Germline V lookup: CDR1 LGHDT, CDR2 YNNKEL (reference sequence). This chain's CDR3 is CASSQDQAQPQHF. The DNA for the CDR3 is TGTGCCAGCAGCCAAGATCAAGCTCAGCCCCAGCATTTT.

This chain uses TRBV19 with TRBJ1-6; 8 positions agree with TRBD1. J lost 3 bases, V lost 4 bases, and 2 bases had no gene match. CDR1 and CDR2 from the germline V gene are LNHDA and SQIVND (reference sequence). This CDR3 has 15 residues. CDR3 loop: CASSTGGFYNSPLHF. DNA of the CDR3: TGTGCCAGTAGTACAGGGGGCTTCTATAATTCACCCCTCCACTTT. Using reference TRBV19 and TRBJ1-6 for the parts outside the CDR3, the full variable domain is DGGITQSPKYLFRKEGQNVTLSCEQNLNHDAMYWYRQDPGQGLRLIYYSQIVNDFQKGDIAEGYSVSREKKESFPLTVTSAQKNPTAFYLCASSTGGFYNSPLHFGNGTRLTVT.

The V and J genes are TRBV19 and TRBJ1-1; D uncertain. In germline, CDR1 is LNHDA, CDR2 SQIVND (reference sequence). Trimming took 6 bases from V and 0 from J, leaving 8 bases between them. The CDR3 extends over 13 amino acids. The CDR3 coding sequence is TGTGCCAGTAGCACAAAGTTGAACACTGAAGCTTTCTTT. This encodes CASSTKLNTEAFF.